Below are 23 T cell receptor beta chains sequenced from a single sample in a study of blood T cell repertoires in COVID-19. Profiling relied on immunoSEQ multiplex PCR, and the TCRdb table lists in-frame clones only, not all of them. The sample includes around 150,000 clones, around 80% of them seen just once. The sequencing input was peripheral blood. The receptors stem from a man in his 60s with acute or convalescent COVID-19.

This sequence joins TRBV30 and TRBJ1-1, with 7 bases matching TRBD1. The CDR3 is made up of 12 amino acids. Germline V lookup: CDR1 GTSNPN, CDR2 SVGIG (reference sequence). V shed 2 bases, J shed 8 bases, and the junction held 5 bases outside the gene matches. The CDR3 loop is CAWSITGVEAFF. The CDR3 nucleotides read TGTGCCTGGAGTATAACAGGGGTCGAAGCTTTCTTT.

The rearrangement links TRBV6-6 to TRBJ2-3; perhaps TRBD2 as D (5 bases). The CDR3 contains 16 residues. Germline V lookup: CDR1 MNHNY, CDR2 SVGAGI (reference sequence). V was pared by 2 bases and J by 0 bases, with 12 bases between. The CDR3 DNA reads TGTGCCAGCAGTTACGGGATGAGGACTAGCACAGATACGCAGTATTTT. It codes for CASSYGMRTSTDTQYF.

This chain uses TRBV5-6 with TRBJ1-6; D might be TRBD1 (5 bases). With 0 bases removed from V and 7 bases from J, the gap between germline ends came to 14 bases. Germline V gene lookup returns CDR1 SGHDT and CDR2 YYEEEE. The CDR3 totals 16 residues. CDR3 protein: CASSLARKTVNSPLHF. As DNA, the CDR3 is TGTGCCAGCAGCTTGGCCCGAAAGACAGTGAATTCACCCCTCCACTTT.

The chain links TRBV7-2 to TRBJ1-3; D is ambiguous. The CDR3 totals 17 residues. Trimming stripped 3 bases from V and 0 bases from J, with 15 bases between. Germline-derived CDR1 and CDR2 are SGHTA and FQGNSA. CDR3 in DNA: TGTGCCAGCAGCTTCCGTACTCAGGTGCTCTCTGGAAACACCATATATTTT. Its protein product is CASSFRTQVLSGNTIYF.

This clone was observed a few times. The chain employs TRBV6-6 and TRBJ1-3, with 8 bases identical to TRBD1. Trimming took 0 bases from V and 2 from J; bases not matched to a gene: 3. This CDR3 contains 16 residues. The germline V gene encodes CDR1 MNHNY and CDR2 SVGAGI (reference sequence). CDR3 protein: CASSYSMDRAGNTIYF. Written as DNA, the CDR3 is TGTGCCAGCAGTTACTCGATGGACAGGGCTGGAAACACCATATATTTT.

This chain links TRBV4-3 with TRBJ1-1; D possibly corresponds to TRBD1 (6 bases). Germline CDR1 is LGHNA and CDR2 is YSLEER. V shed 0 bases and J shed 5 bases, with 13 bases lying between them. The CDR3 covers 15 residues. The CDR3 spells CASSQEQGSRTEAFF. In nucleotides, the CDR3 is TGCGCCAGCAGCCAAGAACAGGGCAGTAGGACTGAAGCTTTCTTT.

The chain has TRBV5-1 and TRBJ2-3; D gene unclear. Germline V gives CDR1 SGHRS, CDR2 YFSETQ. This CDR3 spans 14 amino acids. Trimming removed 2 bases from V and 2 bases from J, with 9 bases in between. The CDR3 sequence is CASSFNSHTDTQYF. CDR3 DNA: TGCGCCAGCAGCTTTAACAGTCACACAGATACGCAGTATTTT.

This sequence joins TRBV30 and TRBJ1-2; possibly TRBD1 for D (6 bases). CDR1 is GTSNPN, CDR2 SVGIG, per germline (reference sequence). With 4 bases removed from V and 5 bases from J, the gap between germline ends came to 20 bases. The CDR3 is 15 residues long. As DNA, the CDR3 is TGTGCCTGGAACAGGGACAATCTGTTGAGTTATGGCTACACCTTC. Translating gives CAWNRDNLLSYGYTF. The whole variable domain, filled in from reference TRBV30 and TRBJ1-2, reads SQTIHQWPATLVQPVGSPLSLECTVEGTSNPNLYWYRQAAGRGLQLLFYSVGIGQISSEVPQNLSASRPQDRQFILSSKKLLLSDSGFYLCAWNRDNLLSYGYTFGSGTRLTVV.

J is TRBJ2-2 and V is TRBV19, with 7 nucleotides matching TRBD1. Germline trimming cut 6 bases from V and 5 bases from J; bases unmatched to any gene: 12. The CDR3 contains 16 residues. The germline CDR1 and CDR2 sequences are LNHDA and SQIVND (reference sequence). CDR3 coding DNA: TGTGCCAGTAGACCGCGACAGGGAGTAAAGACCGGGGAGCTGTTTTTT. It translates to CASRPRQGVKTGELFF.

The chain joins TRBV12-3 or TRBV12-4 to TRBJ1-4; 7 nucleotides match TRBD1. Germline trimming cut 6 bases from V and 7 bases from J; bases unmatched to any gene: 5. The CDR3 has 13 amino acids. CDR3 nucleotide sequence: TGTGCCAGCAGAGGGGGCCGGGGTGAAAAACTGTTTTTT. As protein: CASRGGRGEKLFF.

This chain links TRBV3-1 (or the pseudogene TRBV3-2) with TRBJ1-1; tentatively, D is TRBD1 (6 bases). Germline V CDR1 and CDR2: LGHDT, YNNKEL (reference sequence). The CDR3 runs 14 residues. Trimming pared 5 bases from V and 3 bases from J, leaving 13 bases between. The CDR3 DNA is TGTGCCAGCAGCTTCAGGGGATCCGACACTGAAGCTTTCTTT. Its protein is CASSFRGSDTEAFF.

The table lists this clone with a few counts. The sample holds other DNA sequences that translate to the same CDR3. This chain uses TRBV7-3 with TRBJ2-3, with 10 bases lining up with TRBD2. Germline assignment: CDR1 SGHTA and CDR2 FQGTGA. The CDR3 runs 15 residues. V lost 4 bases to trimming and J lost 0 bases; unmatched junction nucleotides: 1. CDR3 region: CASSSSGGSTDTQYF. The CDR3, as DNA: TGTGCCAGCAGCTCTAGCGGGGGAAGCACAGATACGCAGTATTTT.

The V gene is TRBV29-1, the J gene TRBJ1-2; the match to TRBD1 covers 10 bases. V shed 4 bases, J shed 4 bases, and the junction held 9 bases outside the gene matches. The CDR3 contains 15 residues. Germline V CDR1 and CDR2: SQVTM, ANQGSEA. CDR3 sequence: CSVVGGQGWLYGYTF. The CDR3 DNA sequence: TGCAGCGTTGTGGGGGGACAGGGGTGGCTCTATGGCTACACCTTC.

The rearrangement joins TRBV9 to TRBJ2-1, with 7 positions matching TRBD2. Germline CDR1 SGDLS, CDR2 YYNGEE. The junction had 3 bases not matched to a gene; V was cut back by 0 bases and J by 6 bases. The CDR3 loop spans 14 amino acids. The DNA of the CDR3 is TGTGCCAGCAGCGTAGGCCGGGGGGTCAATGAGCAGTTCTTC. Translating gives CASSVGRGVNEQFF.

The chain joins TRBV18 to TRBJ2-1; tentative D call: TRBD1 (6 bases). CDR1 and CDR2 (germline): KGHSH, LQKENI. CDR3 size: 15 residues. Trimming cost V 3 bases and J 3 bases, with 12 bases left between them. CDR3 nucleotides: TGTGCCAGCTCACCTTCGGACAGTCTCTACAATGAGCAGTTCTTC. Protein sequence: CASSPSDSLYNEQFF. Full variable domain (missing parts from reference TRBV18 and TRBJ2-1): NAGVMQNPRHLVRRRGQEARLRCSPMKGHSHVYWYRQLPEEGLKFMVYLQKENIIDESGMPKERFSAEFPKEGPSILRIQQVVRGDSAAYFCASSPSDSLYNEQFFGPGTRLTVL.

The CDR3 loop is CASNQGGGNQPQHF. The DNA of the CDR3 is TGTGCCAGCAACCAGGGCGGGGGCAATCAGCCCCAGCATTTT. The V and J genes are TRBV6-6 and TRBJ1-5; tentative D call: TRBD1 (5 bases). The CDR3 loop spans 14 amino acids. Germline-derived CDR1 and CDR2 are MNHNY and SVGAGI (reference sequence). V was trimmed by 7 bases and J by 2 bases, leaving 12 bases between them.

The gene calls are TRBV24-1 and TRBJ2-7, with 9 nucleotides matching TRBD2. Per germline, CDR1 KGHDR and CDR2 SFDVKD. Trimming took 4 bases from V and 3 from J; bases not matched to a gene: 9. There are 16 residues in the CDR3. CDR3 in amino acids: CATSDAGTSRSYEQYF. CDR3 nucleotides: TGTGCCACCAGTGACGCGGGGACTAGCCGGAGCTACGAGCAGTACTTC.

The chain is built from TRBV29-1 and TRBJ2-3; D may be TRBD2 (7 bases). The CDR3 has 15 residues. V lost 3 bases and J 3 bases, leaving 16 bases between the germline ends. Germline V lookup: CDR1 SQVTM, CDR2 ANQGSEA. This CDR3 is CSVEVGGRGTDTQYF. DNA of the CDR3: TGCAGCGTTGAGGTCGGGGGGCGTGGTACAGATACGCAGTATTTT.

This rearrangement joins TRBV5-1 to TRBJ2-2; 7 nucleotides align to TRBD1. The CDR3 has 16 residues. V shed 0 bases and J 7 bases; nucleotides not matched to a gene: 9. Germline-derived CDR1 and CDR2 are SGHRS and YFSETQ. CDR3: CASSLAFRGTDGELFF. In DNA form, the CDR3 reads TGCGCCAGCAGCTTGGCCTTCAGGGGGACGGACGGGGAGCTGTTTTTT.

The chain is built from TRBV7-9 and TRBJ1-1; 8 bases line up with TRBD1. CDR3 length: 15 residues. Looked up from germline, CDR1 is SEHNR and CDR2 is FQNEAQ (reference sequence). With 0 bases clipped from V and 5 bases from J, the junction kept 5 bases outside the gene matches. The chain's CDR3 is CASSLASGGDTEAFF. CDR3 bases: TGTGCCAGCAGCTTAGCATCAGGGGGCGATACTGAAGCTTTCTTT.

This chain connects TRBV12-3 or TRBV12-4 to TRBJ2-7; TRBD1 matches 11 bases. The CDR3 totals 13 residues. V shed 4 bases, J shed 5 bases, and the junction held 1 base outside the gene matches. CDR3: CASSWTGGDEQYF. The CDR3 DNA is TGTGCCAGCAGTTGGACAGGGGGCGACGAGCAGTACTTC.

This chain uses TRBV27 with TRBJ1-4; unclear D gene. The CDR3 contains 15 residues. Germline assignment: CDR1 MNHEY and CDR2 SMNVEV (reference sequence). V dropped 6 bases and J dropped 3 bases, with 14 bases sitting between them. In nucleotides, the CDR3 is TGTGCCAGCAGAACCGAGGGATTTGCTAATGAAAAACTGTTTTTT. Translating gives CASRTEGFANEKLFF.

The chain employs TRBV5-1 and TRBJ2-2, with TRBD1 identical over 8 bases. The germline V gene has CDR1 SGHRS and CDR2 YFSETQ. This CDR3 has 15 residues. Trimming cost V 3 bases and J 5 bases; bases outside gene matches: 6. The CDR3 bases are TGCGCCAGCAGCTGGGACAGGTCCGGAACCGGGGAGCTGTTTTTT. Its protein product is CASSWDRSGTGELFF. Variable domain in full (rest from reference TRBV5-1 and TRBJ2-2): KAGVTQTPRYLIKTRGQQVTLSCSPISGHRSVSWYQQTPGQGLQFLFEYFSETQRNKGNFPGRFSGRQFSNSRSEMNVSTLELGDSALYLCASSWDRSGTGELFFGEGSRLTVL.